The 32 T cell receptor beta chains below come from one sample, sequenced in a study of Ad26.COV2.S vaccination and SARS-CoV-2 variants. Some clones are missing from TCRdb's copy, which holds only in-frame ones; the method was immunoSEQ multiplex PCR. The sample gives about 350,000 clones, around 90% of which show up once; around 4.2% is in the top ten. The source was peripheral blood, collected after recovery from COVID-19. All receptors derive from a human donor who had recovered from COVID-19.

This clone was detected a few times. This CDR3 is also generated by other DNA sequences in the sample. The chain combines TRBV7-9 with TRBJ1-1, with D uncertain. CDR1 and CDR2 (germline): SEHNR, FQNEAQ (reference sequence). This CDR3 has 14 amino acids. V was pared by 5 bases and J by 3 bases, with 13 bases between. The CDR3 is CASSPGGGYTEAFF. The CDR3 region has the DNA TGTGCCAGCAGCCCTGGAGGCGGGTACACTGAAGCTTTCTTT.

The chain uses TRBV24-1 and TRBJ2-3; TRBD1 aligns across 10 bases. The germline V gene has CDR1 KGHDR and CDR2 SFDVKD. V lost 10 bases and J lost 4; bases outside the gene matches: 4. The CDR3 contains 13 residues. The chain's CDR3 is CATGTGEADTQYF. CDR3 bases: TGTGCCACGGGGACAGGGGAGGCAGATACGCAGTATTTT.

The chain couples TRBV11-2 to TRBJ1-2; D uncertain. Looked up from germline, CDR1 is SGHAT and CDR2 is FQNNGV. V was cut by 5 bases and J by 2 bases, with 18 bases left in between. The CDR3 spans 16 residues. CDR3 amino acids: CASSHPDNKGNYGYTF. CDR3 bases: TGTGCCAGCAGCCACCCTGACAATAAGGGAAACTATGGCTACACCTTC. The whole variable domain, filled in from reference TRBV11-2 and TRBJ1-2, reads EAGVAQSPRYKIIEKRQSVAFWCNPISGHATLYWYQQILGQGPKLLIQFQNNGVVDDSQLPKDRFSAERLKGVDSTLKIQPAKLEDSAVYLCASSHPDNKGNYGYTFGSGTRLTVV.

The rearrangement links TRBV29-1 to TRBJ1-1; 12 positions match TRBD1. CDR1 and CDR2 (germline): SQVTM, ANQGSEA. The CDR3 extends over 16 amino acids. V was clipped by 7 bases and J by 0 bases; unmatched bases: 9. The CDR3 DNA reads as TGCAGCGCTAGAGCCGGGACAGGGGGCATGAACACTGAAGCTTTCTTT. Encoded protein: CSARAGTGGMNTEAFF.

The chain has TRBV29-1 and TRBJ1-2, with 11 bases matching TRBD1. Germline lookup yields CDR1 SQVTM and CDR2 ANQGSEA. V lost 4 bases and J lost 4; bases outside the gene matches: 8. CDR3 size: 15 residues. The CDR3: CSVVGSGTGGYGYTF. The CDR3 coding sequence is TGCAGCGTTGTAGGATCTGGGACAGGGGGCTATGGCTACACCTTC.

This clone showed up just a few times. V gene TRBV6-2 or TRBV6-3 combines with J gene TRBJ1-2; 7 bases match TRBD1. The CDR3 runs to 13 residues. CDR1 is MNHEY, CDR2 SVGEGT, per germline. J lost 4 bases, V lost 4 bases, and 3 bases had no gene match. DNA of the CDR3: TGTGCCAGCAGTTTCGGACAGGTCTATGGCTACACCTTC. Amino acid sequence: CASSFGQVYGYTF.

For the CDR3, the DNA is TGTGCCAGCAGTCCCTGGACCCAAGGGACTGAAGCTTTCTTT. It specifies CASSPWTQGTEAFF. The chain employs TRBV6-5 and TRBJ1-1; D unresolved. There are 14 residues in the CDR3. Trimming pared 5 bases from V and 5 bases from J, leaving 15 bases between. Germline loops: CDR1 MNHEY, CDR2 SVGAGI.

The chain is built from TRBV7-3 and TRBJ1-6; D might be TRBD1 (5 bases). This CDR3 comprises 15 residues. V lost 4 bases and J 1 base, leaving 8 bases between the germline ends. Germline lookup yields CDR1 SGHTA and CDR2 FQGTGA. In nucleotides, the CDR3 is TGTGCCAGCAGCTCCGGGGGGTCCTATAATTCACCCCTCCACTTT. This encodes CASSSGGSYNSPLHF.

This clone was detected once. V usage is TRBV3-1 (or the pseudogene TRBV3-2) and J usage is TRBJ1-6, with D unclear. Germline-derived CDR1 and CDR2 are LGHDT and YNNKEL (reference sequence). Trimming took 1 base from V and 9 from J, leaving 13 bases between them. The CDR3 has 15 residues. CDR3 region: CASSQGQRIRSPLHF. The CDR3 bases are TGTGCCAGCAGCCAAGGGCAGAGAATCCGTTCACCCCTCCACTTT.

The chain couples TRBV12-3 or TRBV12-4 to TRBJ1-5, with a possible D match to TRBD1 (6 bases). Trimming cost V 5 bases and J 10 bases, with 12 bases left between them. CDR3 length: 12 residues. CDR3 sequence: CASSGGPSPQHF. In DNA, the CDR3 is TGTGCCAGCAGTGGGGGGCCAAGTCCCCAGCATTTT.

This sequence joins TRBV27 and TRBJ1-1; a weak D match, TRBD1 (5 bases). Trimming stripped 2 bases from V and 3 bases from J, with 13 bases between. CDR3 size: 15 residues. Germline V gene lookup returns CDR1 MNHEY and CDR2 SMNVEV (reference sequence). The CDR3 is CASSLEGVRHTEAFF. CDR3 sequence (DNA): TGTGCCAGCAGTTTAGAAGGGGTGCGACACACTGAAGCTTTCTTT.

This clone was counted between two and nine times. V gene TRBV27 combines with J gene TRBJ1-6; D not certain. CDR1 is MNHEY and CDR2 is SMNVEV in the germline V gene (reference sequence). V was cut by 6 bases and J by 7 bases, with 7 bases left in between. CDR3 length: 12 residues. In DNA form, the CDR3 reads TGTGCCAGCAGCTACGAGAATTCACCCCTCCACTTT. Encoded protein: CASSYENSPLHF.

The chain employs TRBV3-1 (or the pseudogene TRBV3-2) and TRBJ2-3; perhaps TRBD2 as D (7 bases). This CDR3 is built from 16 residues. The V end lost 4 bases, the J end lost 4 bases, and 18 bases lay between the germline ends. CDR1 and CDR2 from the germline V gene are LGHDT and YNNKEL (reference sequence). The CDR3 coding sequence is TGTGCCAGCAGCCCGAGCAGGCGGGGGCCTTCAGATACGCAGTATTTT. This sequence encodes CASSPSRRGPSDTQYF.

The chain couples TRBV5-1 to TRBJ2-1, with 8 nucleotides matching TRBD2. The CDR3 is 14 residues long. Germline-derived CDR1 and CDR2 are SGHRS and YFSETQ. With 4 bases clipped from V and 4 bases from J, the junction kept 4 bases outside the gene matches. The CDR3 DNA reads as TGCGCCAGCAGCGACGGGGGGGAATACAATGAGCAGTTCTTC. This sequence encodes CASSDGGEYNEQFF.

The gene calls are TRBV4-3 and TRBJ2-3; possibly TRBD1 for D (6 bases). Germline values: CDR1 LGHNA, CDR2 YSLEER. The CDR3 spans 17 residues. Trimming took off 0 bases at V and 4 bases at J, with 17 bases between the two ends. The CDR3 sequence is CASSQDPFGGASDTQYF. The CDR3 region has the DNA TGCGCCAGCAGCCAAGATCCGTTTGGGGGCGCTTCAGATACGCAGTATTTT.

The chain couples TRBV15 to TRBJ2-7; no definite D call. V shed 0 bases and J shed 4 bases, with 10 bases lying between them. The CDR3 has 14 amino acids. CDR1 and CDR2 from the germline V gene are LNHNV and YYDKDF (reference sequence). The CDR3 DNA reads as TGTGCCACCAGCAGAGATCGCGTTGCGTACGAGCAGTACTTC. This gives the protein CATSRDRVAYEQYF.

CDR3 in DNA: TGTGCCAGCGGCGACTGGGACTATGGCTACACCTTC. Its translation: CASGDWDYGYTF. The J gene is TRBJ1-2, the V gene TRBV2, with D uncertain. The CDR3 loop spans 12 amino acids. Germline lookup yields CDR1 SNHLY and CDR2 FYNNEI. V lost 8 bases, J lost 3 bases, and 10 bases lay in between.

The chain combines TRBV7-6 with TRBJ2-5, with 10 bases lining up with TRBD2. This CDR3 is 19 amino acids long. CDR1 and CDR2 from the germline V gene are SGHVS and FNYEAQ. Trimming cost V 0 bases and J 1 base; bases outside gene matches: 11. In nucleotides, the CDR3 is TGTGCCAGCAGCTTAGCGCCTAGCGGGGGCTTGGAGCGCCAAGAGACCCAGTACTTC. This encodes CASSLAPSGGLERQETQYF. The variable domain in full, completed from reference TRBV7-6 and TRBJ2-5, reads GAGVSQSPRYKVTKRGQDVALRCDPISGHVSLYWYRQALGQGPEFLTYFNYEAQQDKSGLPNDRFSAERPEGSISTLTIQRTEQRDSAMYRCASSLAPSGGLERQETQYFGPGTRLLVL.

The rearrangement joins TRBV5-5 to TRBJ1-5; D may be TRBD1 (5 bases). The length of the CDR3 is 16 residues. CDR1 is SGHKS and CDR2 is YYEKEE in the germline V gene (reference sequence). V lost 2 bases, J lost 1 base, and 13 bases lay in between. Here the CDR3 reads CASSFSGQLSNQPQHF. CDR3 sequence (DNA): TGTGCCAGCAGCTTTTCTGGACAACTAAGCAATCAGCCCCAGCATTTT.

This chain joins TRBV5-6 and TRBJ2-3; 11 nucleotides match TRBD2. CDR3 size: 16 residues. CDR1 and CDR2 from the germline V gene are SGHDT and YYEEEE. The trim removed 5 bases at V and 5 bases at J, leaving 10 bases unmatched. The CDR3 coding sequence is TGTGCCAGCAGTTTCCTTAGCGGGGGGGCGAGAGATACGCAGTATTTT. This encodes CASSFLSGGARDTQYF.

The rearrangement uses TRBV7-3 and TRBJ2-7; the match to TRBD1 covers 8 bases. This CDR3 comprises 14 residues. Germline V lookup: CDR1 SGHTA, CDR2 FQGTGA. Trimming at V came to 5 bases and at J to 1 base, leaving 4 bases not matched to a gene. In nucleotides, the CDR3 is TGTGCCAGCAGCCATGGACAGGGATCCTACGAGCAGTACTTC. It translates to CASSHGQGSYEQYF.

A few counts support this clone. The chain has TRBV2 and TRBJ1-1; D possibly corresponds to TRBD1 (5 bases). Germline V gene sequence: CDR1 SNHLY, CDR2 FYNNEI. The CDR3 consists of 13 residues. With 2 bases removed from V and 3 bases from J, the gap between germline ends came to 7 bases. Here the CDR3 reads CASSESGDTEAFF. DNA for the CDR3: TGTGCCAGCAGTGAATCGGGGGACACTGAAGCTTTCTTT.

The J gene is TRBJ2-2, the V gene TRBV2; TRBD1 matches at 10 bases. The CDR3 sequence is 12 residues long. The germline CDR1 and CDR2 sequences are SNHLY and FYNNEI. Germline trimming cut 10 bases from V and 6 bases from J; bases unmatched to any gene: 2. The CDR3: CATGQGAGELFF. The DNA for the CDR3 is TGTGCCACCGGACAGGGGGCCGGGGAGCTGTTTTTT.

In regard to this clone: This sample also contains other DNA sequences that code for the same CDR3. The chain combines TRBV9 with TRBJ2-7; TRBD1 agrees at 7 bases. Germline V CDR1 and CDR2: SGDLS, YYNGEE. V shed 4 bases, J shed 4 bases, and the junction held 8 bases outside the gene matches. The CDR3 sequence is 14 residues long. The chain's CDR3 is CASSPRTGTYEQYF. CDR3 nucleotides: TGTGCCAGCAGCCCCCGGACAGGCACATACGAGCAGTACTTC.

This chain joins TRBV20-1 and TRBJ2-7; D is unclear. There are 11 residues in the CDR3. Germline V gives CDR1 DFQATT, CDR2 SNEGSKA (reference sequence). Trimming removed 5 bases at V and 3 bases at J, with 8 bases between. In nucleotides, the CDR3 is TGCAGTGCTTCGGACGGCTACGAGCAGTACTTC. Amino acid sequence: CSASDGYEQYF.

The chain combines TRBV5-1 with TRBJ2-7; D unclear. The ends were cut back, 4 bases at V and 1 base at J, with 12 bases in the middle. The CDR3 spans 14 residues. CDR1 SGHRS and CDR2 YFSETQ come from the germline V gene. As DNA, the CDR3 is TGCGCCAGCAGCCCCTGGACGGATTCCTACGAGCAGTACTTC. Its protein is CASSPWTDSYEQYF.

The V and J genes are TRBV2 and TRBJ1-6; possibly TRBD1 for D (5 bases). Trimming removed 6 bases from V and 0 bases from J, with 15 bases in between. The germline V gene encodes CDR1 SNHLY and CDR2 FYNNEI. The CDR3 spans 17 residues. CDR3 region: CASSQDRISSYNSPLHF. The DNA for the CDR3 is TGTGCCAGCAGCCAAGACAGAATCAGCTCCTATAATTCACCCCTCCACTTT.

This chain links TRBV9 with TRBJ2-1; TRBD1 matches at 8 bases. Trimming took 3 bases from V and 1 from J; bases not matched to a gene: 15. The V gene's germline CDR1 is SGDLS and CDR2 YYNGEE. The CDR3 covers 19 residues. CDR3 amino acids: CASSALISLGQGSYNEQFF. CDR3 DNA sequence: TGTGCCAGCAGCGCATTGATTTCGTTAGGACAGGGTTCCTACAATGAGCAGTTCTTC.

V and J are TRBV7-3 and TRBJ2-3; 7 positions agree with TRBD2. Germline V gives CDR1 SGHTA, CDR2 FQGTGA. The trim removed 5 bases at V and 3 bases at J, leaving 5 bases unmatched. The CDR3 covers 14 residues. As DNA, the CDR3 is TGTGCCAGCAGCCCCGGACTAGTGACAGATACGCAGTATTTT. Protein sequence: CASSPGLVTDTQYF.

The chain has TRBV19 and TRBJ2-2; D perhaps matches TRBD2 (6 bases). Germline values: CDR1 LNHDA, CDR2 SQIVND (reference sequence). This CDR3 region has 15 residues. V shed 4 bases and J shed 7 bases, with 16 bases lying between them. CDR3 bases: TGTGCCAGTAGTACCTCCTCGGGAGCGAGCGGGGAGCTGTTTTTT. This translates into CASSTSSGASGELFF.

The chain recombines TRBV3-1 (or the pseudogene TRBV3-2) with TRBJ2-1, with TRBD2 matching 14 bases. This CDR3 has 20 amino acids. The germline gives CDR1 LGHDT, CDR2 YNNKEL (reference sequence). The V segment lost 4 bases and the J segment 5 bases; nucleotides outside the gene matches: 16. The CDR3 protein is CASSPTSGGAGVLTNNEQFF. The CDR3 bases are TGTGCCAGCAGCCCGACTAGCGGGGGGGCCGGGGTTCTGACAAACAATGAGCAGTTCTTC.

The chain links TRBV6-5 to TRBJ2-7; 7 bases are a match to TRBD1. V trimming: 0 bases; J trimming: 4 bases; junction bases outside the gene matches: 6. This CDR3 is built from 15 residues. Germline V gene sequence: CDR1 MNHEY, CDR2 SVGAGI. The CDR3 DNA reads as TGTGCCAGCAGTTACTCGAGCCGGACAGGATACGAGCAGTACTTC. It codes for CASSYSSRTGYEQYF.